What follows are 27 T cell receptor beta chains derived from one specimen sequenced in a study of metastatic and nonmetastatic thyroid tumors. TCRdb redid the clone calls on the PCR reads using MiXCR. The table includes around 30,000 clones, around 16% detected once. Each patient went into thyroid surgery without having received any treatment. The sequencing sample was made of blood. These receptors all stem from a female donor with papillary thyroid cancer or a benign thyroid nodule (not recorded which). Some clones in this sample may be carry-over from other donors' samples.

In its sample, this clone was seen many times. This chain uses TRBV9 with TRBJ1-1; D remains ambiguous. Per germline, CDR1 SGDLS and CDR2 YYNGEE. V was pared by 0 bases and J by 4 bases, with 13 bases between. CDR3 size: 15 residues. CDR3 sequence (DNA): TGTGCCAGCAGCGTAGTTGGGTCGGGAGGCACTGAAGCTTTCTTT. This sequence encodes CASSVVGSGGTEAFF.

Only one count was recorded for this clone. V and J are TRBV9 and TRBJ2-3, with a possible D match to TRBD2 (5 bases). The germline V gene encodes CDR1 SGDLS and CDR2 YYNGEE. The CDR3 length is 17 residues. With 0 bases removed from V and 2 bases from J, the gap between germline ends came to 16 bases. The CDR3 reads CASSVGGGIPPTDTQYF. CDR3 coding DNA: TGTGCCAGCAGCGTAGGTGGAGGTATCCCCCCCACAGATACGCAGTATTTT.

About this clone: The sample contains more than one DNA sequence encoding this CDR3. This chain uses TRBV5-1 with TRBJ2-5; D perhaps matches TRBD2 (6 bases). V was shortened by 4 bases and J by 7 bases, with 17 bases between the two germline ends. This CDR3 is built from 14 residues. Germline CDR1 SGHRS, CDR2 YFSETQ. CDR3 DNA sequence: TGCGCCAGCAGCCCCACCATAAGGGGAGGGACCCAGTACTTC. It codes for CASSPTIRGGTQYF. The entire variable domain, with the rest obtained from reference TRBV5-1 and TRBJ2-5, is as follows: KAGVTQTPRYLIKTRGQQVTLSCSPISGHRSVSWYQQTPGQGLQFLFEYFSETQRNKGNFPGRFSGRQFSNSRSEMNVSTLELGDSALYLCASSPTIRGGTQYFGPGTRLLVL.

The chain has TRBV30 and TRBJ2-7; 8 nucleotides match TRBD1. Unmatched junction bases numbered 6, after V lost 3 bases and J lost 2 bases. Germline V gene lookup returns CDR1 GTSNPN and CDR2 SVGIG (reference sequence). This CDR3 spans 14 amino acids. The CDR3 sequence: CAWRTAGGAYEQYF. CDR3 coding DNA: TGTGCCTGGAGGACGGCAGGGGGCGCCTACGAGCAGTACTTC.

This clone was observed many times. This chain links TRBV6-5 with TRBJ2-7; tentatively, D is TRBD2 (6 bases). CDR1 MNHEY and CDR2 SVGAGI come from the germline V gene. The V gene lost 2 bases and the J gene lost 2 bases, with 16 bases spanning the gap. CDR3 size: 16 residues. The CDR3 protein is CASSYASAGRPYEQYF. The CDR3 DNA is TGTGCCAGCAGTTACGCGTCGGCGGGGAGACCCTACGAGCAGTACTTC.

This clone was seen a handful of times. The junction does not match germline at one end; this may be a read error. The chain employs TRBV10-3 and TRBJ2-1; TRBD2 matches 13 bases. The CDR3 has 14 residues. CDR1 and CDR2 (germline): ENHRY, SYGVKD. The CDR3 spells CANRGLAGDGERFF. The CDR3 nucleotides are TGTGCCAATCGCGGACTAGCGGGAGACGGGGAGCGGTTCTTC.

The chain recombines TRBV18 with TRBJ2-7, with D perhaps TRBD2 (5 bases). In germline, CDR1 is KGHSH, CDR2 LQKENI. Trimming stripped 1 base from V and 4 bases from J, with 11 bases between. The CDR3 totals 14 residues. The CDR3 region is CASSPLEGWYEQYF. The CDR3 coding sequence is TGTGCCAGCTCACCACTCGAGGGTTGGTACGAGCAGTACTTC.

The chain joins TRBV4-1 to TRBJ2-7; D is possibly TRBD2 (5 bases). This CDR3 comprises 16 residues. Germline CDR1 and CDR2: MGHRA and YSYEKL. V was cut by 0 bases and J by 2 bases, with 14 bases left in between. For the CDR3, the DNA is TGCGCCAGCAGCCAAGAATGGCTAGCCGGGCCCTACGAGCAGTACTTC. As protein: CASSQEWLAGPYEQYF.

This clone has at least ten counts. The CDR3 DNA is TGTGCCAGCACAAGCGTCAGGGGGGTCTCCTACGAGCAGTACTTC. Its protein is CASTSVRGVSYEQYF. The V call is TRBV5-6, the J call TRBJ2-7; perhaps TRBD1 as D (7 bases). This CDR3 contains 15 residues. Trimming pared 6 bases from V and 0 bases from J, leaving 16 bases between. In germline, CDR1 is SGHDT, CDR2 YYEEEE. Drawing the rest from reference TRBV5-6 and TRBJ2-7, the complete variable domain is DAGVTQSPTHLIKTRGQQVTLRCSPKSGHDTVSWYQQALGQGPQFIFQYYEEEERQRGNFPDRFSGHQFPNYSSELNVNALLLGDSALYLCASTSVRGVSYEQYFGPGTRLTVT.

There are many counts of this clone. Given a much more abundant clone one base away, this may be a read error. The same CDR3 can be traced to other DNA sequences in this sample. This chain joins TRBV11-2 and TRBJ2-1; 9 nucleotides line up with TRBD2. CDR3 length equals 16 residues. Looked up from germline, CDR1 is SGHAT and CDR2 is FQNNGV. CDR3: CASSDSGTSYYNEQFF. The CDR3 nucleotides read TGTGCCAGCAGCGATTCCGGGACTAGCTATTACAACGAGCAGTTCTTC.

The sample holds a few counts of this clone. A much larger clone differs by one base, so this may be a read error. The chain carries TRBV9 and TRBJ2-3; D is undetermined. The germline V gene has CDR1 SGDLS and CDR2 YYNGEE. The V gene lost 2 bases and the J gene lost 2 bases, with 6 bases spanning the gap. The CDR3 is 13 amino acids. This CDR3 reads CASSVLITDTQYF. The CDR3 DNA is TGTGCCAGCAGCGTCCTCATCACAGATACGCAGTATTTT.

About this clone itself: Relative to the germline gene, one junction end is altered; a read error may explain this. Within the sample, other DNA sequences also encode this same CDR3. The CDR3 bases are TGCGCCAGCAAAACCGGCTCGATGACTCCAGATACGCAGTACTTT. This codes for CASKTGSMTPDTQYF. The chain combines TRBV5-1 with TRBJ2-3, with D unclear. This CDR3 contains 15 residues. Germline values: CDR1 SGHRS, CDR2 YFSETQ.

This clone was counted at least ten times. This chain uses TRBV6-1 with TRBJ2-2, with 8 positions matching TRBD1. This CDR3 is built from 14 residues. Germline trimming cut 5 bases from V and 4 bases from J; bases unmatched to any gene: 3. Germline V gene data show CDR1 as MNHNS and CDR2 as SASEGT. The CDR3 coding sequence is TGTGCCAGCAGTTCCACAGGGGGCACCGGGGAGCTGTTTTTT. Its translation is CASSSTGGTGELFF.

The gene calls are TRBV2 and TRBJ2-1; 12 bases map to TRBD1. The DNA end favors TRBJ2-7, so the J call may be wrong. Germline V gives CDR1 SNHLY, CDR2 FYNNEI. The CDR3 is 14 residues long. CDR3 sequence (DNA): TGTGCCAGCAGTGTGGGACAGGGGGCTAATGAGCAGTACTTC. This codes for CASSVGQGANEQYF.

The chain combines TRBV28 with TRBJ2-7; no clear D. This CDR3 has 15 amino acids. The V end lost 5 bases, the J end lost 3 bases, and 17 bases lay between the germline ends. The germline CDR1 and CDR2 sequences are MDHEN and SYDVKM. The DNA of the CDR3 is TGTGCCAGCAGTCTAAACTGGTACAGTCTCTACGAGCAGTACTTC. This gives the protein CASSLNWYSLYEQYF.

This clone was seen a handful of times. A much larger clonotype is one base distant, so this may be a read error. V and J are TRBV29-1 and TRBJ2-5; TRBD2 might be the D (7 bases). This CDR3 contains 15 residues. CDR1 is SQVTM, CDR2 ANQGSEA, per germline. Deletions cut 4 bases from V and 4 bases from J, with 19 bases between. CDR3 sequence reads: CSVAGGRPHGETQYF. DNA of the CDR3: TGCAGCGTTGCGGGGGGCCGACCCCACGGAGAGACCCAGTACTTC.

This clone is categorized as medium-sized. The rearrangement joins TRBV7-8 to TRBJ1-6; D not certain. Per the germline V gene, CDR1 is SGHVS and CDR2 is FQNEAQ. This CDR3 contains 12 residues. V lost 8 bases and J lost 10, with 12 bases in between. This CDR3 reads CASRTGFSPLHF. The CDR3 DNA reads TGTGCCAGCCGCACGGGGTTCTCACCCCTCCACTTT.

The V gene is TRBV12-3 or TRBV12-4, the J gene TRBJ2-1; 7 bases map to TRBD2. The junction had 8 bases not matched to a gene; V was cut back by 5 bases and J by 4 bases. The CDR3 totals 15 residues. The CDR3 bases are TGTGCCAGCAGTCTGAGCGGGACTTTTTACAATGAGCAGTTCTTC. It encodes CASSLSGTFYNEQFF.

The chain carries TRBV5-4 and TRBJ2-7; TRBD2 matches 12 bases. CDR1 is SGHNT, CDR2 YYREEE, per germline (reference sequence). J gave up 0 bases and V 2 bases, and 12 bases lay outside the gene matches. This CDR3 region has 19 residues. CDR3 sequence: CASSLPPDRGLAGSYEQYF. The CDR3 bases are TGTGCCAGCAGCTTACCCCCGGACAGGGGACTAGCGGGCTCCTACGAGCAGTACTTC.

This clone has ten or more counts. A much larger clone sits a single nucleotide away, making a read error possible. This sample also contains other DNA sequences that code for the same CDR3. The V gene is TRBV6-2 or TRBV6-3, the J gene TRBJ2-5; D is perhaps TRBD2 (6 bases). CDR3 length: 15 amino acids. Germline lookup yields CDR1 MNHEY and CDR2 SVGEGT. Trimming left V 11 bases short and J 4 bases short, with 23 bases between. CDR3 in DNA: TGTGCCGGAGGAGGGCAGTCTCCCTATGGAGAGACCCAGTACTTC. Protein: CAGGGQSPYGETQYF.

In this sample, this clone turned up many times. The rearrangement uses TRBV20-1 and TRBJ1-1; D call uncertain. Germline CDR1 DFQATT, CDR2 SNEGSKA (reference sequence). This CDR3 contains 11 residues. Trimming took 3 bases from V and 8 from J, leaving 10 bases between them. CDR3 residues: CSASLGREAFF. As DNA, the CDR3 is TGCAGTGCTAGCTTGGGGAGAGAAGCTTTCTTT.

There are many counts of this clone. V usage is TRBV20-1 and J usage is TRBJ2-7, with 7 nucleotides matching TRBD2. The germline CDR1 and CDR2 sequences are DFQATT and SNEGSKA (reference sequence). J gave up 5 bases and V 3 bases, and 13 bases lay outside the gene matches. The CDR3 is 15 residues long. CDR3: CSARSSFGGSNEQYF. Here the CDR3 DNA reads TGCAGTGCTAGGTCCTCCTTTGGCGGGAGCAACGAGCAGTACTTC.

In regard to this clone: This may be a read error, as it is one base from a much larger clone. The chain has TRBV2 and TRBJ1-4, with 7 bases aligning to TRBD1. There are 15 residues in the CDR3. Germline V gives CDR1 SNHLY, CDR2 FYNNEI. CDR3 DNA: TGTGCCAGCAGTGAAGGGGGGGGGTACAGGGGAAAACTGTCTTTT. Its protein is CASSEGGGYRGKLSF.

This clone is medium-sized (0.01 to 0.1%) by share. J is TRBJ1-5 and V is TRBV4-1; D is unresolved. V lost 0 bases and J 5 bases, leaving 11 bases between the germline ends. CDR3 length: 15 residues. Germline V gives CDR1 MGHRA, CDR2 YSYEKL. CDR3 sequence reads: CASSQDGRSYQPQHF. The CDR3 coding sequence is TGCGCCAGCAGCCAAGATGGCCGAAGTTATCAGCCCCAGCATTTT.

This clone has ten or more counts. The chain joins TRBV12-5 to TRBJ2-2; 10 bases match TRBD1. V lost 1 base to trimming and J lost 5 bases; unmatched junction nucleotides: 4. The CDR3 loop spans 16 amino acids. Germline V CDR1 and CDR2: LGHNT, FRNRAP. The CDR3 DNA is TGTGCTAGTGGTTTGGATCGACAGGGGGCGACCGGGGAGCTGTTTTTT. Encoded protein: CASGLDRQGATGELFF.

In DNA, the CDR3 is TGTGCCAGCAATTACCCTGTAGTTGGGGAATATGAGCAGTTCTTC. Its translation is CASNYPVVGEYEQFF. The J gene is TRBJ2-1, the V gene TRBV28; unclear D gene. This CDR3 comprises 15 residues. V lost 7 bases and J 8 bases, leaving 21 bases between the germline ends. Germline-derived CDR1 and CDR2 are MDHEN and SYDVKM.

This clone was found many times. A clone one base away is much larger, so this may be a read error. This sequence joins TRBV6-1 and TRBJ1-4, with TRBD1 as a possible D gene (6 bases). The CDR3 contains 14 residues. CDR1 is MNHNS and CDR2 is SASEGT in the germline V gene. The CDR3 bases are TGTGCCGGCAGTGCTGGACAGAGAGGTGAAAAACTGTTTTTT. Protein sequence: CAGSAGQRGEKLFF.